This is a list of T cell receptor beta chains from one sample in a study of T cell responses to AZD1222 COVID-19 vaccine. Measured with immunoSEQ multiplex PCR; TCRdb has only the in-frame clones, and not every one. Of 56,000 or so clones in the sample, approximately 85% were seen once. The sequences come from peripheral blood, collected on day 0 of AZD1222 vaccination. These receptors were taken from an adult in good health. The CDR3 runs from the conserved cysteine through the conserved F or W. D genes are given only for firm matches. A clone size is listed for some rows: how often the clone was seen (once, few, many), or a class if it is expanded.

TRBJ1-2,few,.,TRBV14,TGTGCCAGCAGCCAAGAGGACAGCACCCTAACCTCCTACACCTTC,CASSQEDSTLTSYTF
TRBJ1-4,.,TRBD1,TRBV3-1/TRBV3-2,TGTGCCAGCAGCCTAGGGACAGGGATGGAAAAACTGTTTTTT,CASSLGTGMEKLFF
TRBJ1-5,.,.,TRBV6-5,TGTGCCAGCAGTTACTCAGTGGGAAATCAGCCCCAGCATTTT,CASSYSVGNQPQHF
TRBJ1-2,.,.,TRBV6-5,TGTGCCAGCCGATCACCGGACCGCCTGGGCTACACCTTC,CASRSPDRLGYTF
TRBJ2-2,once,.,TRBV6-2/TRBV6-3,TGTGCCAGCAGTTACTTAACGGGAGCCACCGGGGAGCTGTTTTTT,CASSYLTGATGELFF
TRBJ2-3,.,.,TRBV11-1,TGTGCCAGCAGTTCCAGGGCAACCGACACAGATACGCAGTATTTT,CASSSRATDTDTQYF
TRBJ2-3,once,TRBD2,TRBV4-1,TGCGCCAGCAGCCAATTTCGGGGGGAGCGCACAGATACGCAGTATTTT,CASSQFRGERTDTQYF
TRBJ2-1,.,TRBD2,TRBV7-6,TGTGCCAGCAGCTTGGCAGGACTAGCGGGGGGTTGGTACAATGAGCAGTTCTTC,CASSLAGLAGGWYNEQFF
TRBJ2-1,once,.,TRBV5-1,TGCGCCAGCACCTCGGGGGATCCTTACAATGAGCAGTTCTTC,CASTSGDPYNEQFF
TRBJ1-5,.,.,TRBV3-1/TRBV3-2,TGTGCCAGCAGCCAAGATTGGGATCAGCCCCAGCATTTT,CASSQDWDQPQHF
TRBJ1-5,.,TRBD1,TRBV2,TGTGCCAGCAGTGAGGGGACAGTATTTGAGCCCCAGCATTTT,CASSEGTVFEPQHF
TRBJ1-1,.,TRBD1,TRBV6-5,TGTGCCAGCAGCCGGACAGGAGAGAACACTGAAGCTTTCTTT,CASSRTGENTEAFF
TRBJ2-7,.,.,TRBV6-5,TGTGCCAGCAGGGAGGAGGACGACCTATACTACGAGCAGTACTTC,CASREEDDLYYEQYF
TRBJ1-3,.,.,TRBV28,TGTGCCAGCAGAAGGAGGGCTGGAAACACCATATATTTT,CASRRRAGNTIYF
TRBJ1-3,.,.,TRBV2,TGTGCCAGCAGGCCCGGAAGGGGGAACACCATATATTTT,CASRPGRGNTIYF
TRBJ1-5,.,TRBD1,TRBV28,TGTGCCAGCAGTTCCGTCGGGGGACAGGCAATTGGGCAGCCCCAGCATTTT,CASSSVGGQAIGQPQHF
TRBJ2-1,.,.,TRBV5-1,TGCGCCAGCAATCTTGACGCAGGGGCGGATGAGCAGTTCTTC,CASNLDAGADEQFF
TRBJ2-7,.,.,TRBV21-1,TGTGCCAGCAGCACAGGGACTAGCGGGGGCTGGGCCTACGAGCAGTACTTC,CASSTGTSGGWAYEQYF
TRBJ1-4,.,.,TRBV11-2,TGTGCCAGCAGCGTGAATCAGGGTACTAATGAAAAACTGTTTTTT,CASSVNQGTNEKLFF
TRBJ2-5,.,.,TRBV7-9,TGTGCCAGCAGCTTACTCGGACAGCACCAAGAGACCCAGTACTTC,CASSLLGQHQETQYF
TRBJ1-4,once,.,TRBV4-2,TGTGCCAGCAGCCCCCTGGTGGGGGCAACTAATGAAAAACTGTTTTTT,CASSPLVGATNEKLFF
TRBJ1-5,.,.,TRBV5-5,TGTGCCAGCAGCCATCCCGGAATGGGCGGACAGCCCCAGCATTTT,CASSHPGMGGQPQHF
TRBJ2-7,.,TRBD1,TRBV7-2,TGTGCCATTTCGGACAGGGCCTCCTACGAGCAGTACTTC,CAISDRASYEQYF
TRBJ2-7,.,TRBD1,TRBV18,TGTGCCAGCTCACCAACAGGGGGTACCTCCTACGAGCAGTACTTC,CASSPTGGTSYEQYF
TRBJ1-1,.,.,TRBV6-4,TGTGCCAGCAGGGATTCGGCAGGGCTGAACACTGAAGCTTTCTTT,CASRDSAGLNTEAFF
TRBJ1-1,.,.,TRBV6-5,TGTGCCAGCAGTTACTCCCAGCACGAGAAAGCTTTCTTT,CASSYSQHEKAFF
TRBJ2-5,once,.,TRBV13,TGTGCCAGCAGCTTATCTGGGGAGACCCAGTACTTC,CASSLSGETQYF
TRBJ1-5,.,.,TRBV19,TGTGCCAGTCGGACTGTCGGTGGCAATCAGCCCCAGCATTTT,CASRTVGGNQPQHF
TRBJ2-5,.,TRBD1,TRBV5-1,TGCGCCAGCAGCAGTGGACAGGCCGTACAAGAGACCCAGTACTTC,CASSSGQAVQETQYF
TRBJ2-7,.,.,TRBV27,TGTGCCAGCAGTCGGGACACTTCCTACGAGCAGTACTTC,CASSRDTSYEQYF
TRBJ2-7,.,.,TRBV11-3,TGTGCCAGCAGCTTAGTTTTGGGCGGGACAGAGTACGAGCAGTACTTC,CASSLVLGGTEYEQYF
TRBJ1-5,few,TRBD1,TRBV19,TGTGCCAGTAGTCTTGGGCCGGGACAGGGGTTTCTAAGCAATCAGCCCCAGCATTTT,CASSLGPGQGFLSNQPQHF